This T cell receptor (beta chain) stems from a study of CD8 T cells in ankylosing spondylitis (dated by TCRdb to the late 2010s). Regarding the research as a whole: The study set out to find disease-linked TCR variants by profiling T cell receptor beta repertoires in ankylosing spondylitis patients and healthy donors. The full study cohort was made up of 25 to 30 ankylosing spondylitis patients and around 100 healthy donors. Peripheral blood was sampled, and synovial fluid was additionally collected from ankylosing spondylitis patients. What the study reported, not specific to this receptor: Blood from ankylosing spondylitis patients appeared to be characterized by a TCR beta motif composed of eight highly homologous amino acid variants. Some TCR beta motif variants had previously been reported in synovial fluid and blood of reactive arthritis patients, which suggested common disease-initiation mechanisms. Significant enrichment of the disease-linked clones was reported in matched synovial fluid samples from ankylosing spondylitis patients. The disease-linked clones showed a CD8+ phenotype and occurred at relatively low frequencies in peripheral blood.

These reads were obtained on an Illumina HiSeq 2500. Quantitative 5'-RACE with molecular barcodes was the method used to prepare the TCR beta libraries. Under the source paper's analysis protocol: Disease-linked TCR variants were identified with a new computational method built on a probabilistic model of VDJ rearrangement. TCRdb reprocessed the public reads (quality trimming at Q25 with fastp, clone calling with MiXCR) and kept in-frame beta chains. Rows are unified per CDR3 protein, each entry keeping the most common DNA and genes. Here the V and J calls rest on TCRdb's processing, not on the authors' analysis. Within this sample are around 450,000 distinct CDR3 sequences, with 20% to 30% of them counted one time only. In total, the top ten clones hold roughly 0.9% of the sample. On this clonotype: Its antigen specificity is not known. Qualities for individual bases were not recorded, and no much larger clone is one base off.

This clonotype originated in a male donor with ankylosing spondylitis. The sample was blood, either unsorted or a sorted T cell fraction (not recorded which).

The DNA sequence is as follows: TGTGCCAGCAGCTCCACAGGGGGTCACACAGATACGCAGTATTTT. Translated, this gives CASSSTGGHTDTQYF. The chain is assembled from TRBV11-2 and TRBJ2-3, and 8 junction bases match TRBD1. In the germline V gene, CDR1 corresponds to SGHAT and CDR2 to FQNNGV. Trimming removed 4 bases from V and 2 bases from J; the gene matches leave 5 bases unexplained. The CDR3 runs 15 residues from the cysteine to the phenylalanine. Left in the record is the CDR3 DNA by itself, 45 bases read in frame from the first base.